This T cell receptor beta chain emerged from a study of blood T cell repertoires in COVID-19. Study information: There were acute and convalescent COVID-19 samples, and they came from the United States, Italy and Spain. The cDNA or gDNA used as material had been derived from T cells, B-cell-depleted T cells, or PBMCs.

The table came from immunoSEQ multiplex PCR; TCRdb's copy has only in-frame clones and leaves some out. The sample records around 360,000 clones, 80% to 90% being singletons. Participants reported their clinical history, and cohort assignment relied on those reports. Germline-derived CDR1 and CDR2 are LGHDT and YNNKEL (reference sequence). Trimming cost V 3 bases and J 2 bases, with 11 bases left between them. There are 15 residues in the CDR3. Sequenced material: PBMCs or T cells enriched from blood (not recorded which). This TCR was sampled from a man aged 40-50 years in a cohort exposed to, infected with or recovered from COVID-19 (not recorded which). The chain carries TRBV3-1 (or the pseudogene TRBV3-2) and TRBJ1-3, with D hard to call. The CDR3 region has the DNA TGTGCCAGCAGCCAGGGCCCCAGGACTGGAAACACCATATATTTT. Translating gives CASSQGPRTGNTIYF.